The clone carrying this TCR beta chain was recorded many times. Its antigen is currently unknown. The data were taken from a study of T cell repertoires in cytomegalovirus infection. Whole-study context: An indication of both CMV infection and matching HLA type came from public TCR beta signatures. Findings of the study overall: Carriage of CMV together with the relevant HLA was identifiable through cumulative public TCR beta family frequency. CMV-specific TCR beta clonotypes restricted by HLA-C dominated the ex vivo response.

TCRdb used MiXCR to reprocess the reads, holding one entry per CDR3 protein. The repertoire consists of 100,000 to 150,000 distinct CDR3 sequences, with roughly 9% occurring once and the leading ten covering over 9.5%. V lost 0 bases and J 4 bases, leaving 7 bases between the germline ends. Per the germline V gene, CDR1 is SGHTA and CDR2 is FQGNSA. This CDR3 spans 14 amino acids. The TCR sequence derives from a human donor in good health (CMV status not recorded). Some clones in this sample may be carry-over from other donors' samples. This chain links TRBV7-2 with TRBJ2-1; D not certain. Sequences were obtained from PBMCs. This chain's CDR3 is CASSLAPQYNEQFF. CDR3 nucleotides: TGTGCCAGCAGCTTAGCTCCACAGTACAATGAGCAGTTCTTC.